This TCR beta chain originates from a study of technical replicates of blood from a handful of donors. Clones were read by immunoSEQ multiplex PCR, and TCRdb kept only the in-frame ones, dropping some. The sample contains over 50,000 clones, around 85% of which appear only once. The CDR3 runs to 15 residues. Trimming pared 0 bases from V and 8 bases from J, leaving 12 bases between. The germline gives CDR1 SGHRS, CDR2 YFSETQ. The TCR originated in a human donor in good health. Some clones in this sample may be carry-over from other donors' samples. What was sequenced was PBMCs. V is TRBV5-1 and J is TRBJ1-6; possible D gene TRBD1, 5 bases. The CDR3 spells CASSLAGQGYSPLHF. CDR3 in DNA: TGCGCCAGCAGCTTGGCCGGGCAGGGATATTCACCCCTCCACTTT.